The 12 T cell receptor beta chains below were found in one sample sequenced in a study of T cell repertoires in cytomegalovirus infection. Their cognate antigens are unknown. TCRdb processed the reads anew with MiXCR; each CDR3 protein has one entry. The sample records 95,000 to 120,000 distinct CDR3 sequences, 30% being singletons. The input for sequencing was CD8+ T cells from cultured PBMCs, taken from culture after CMV antigen stimulation. These TCRs come from a human donor in good health (CMV status not recorded). Some clones in this sample may be carry-over from other donors' samples.

The J gene is TRBJ2-3, the V gene TRBV12-3 or TRBV12-4, with D possibly TRBD2 on 5 matching bases. This CDR3 comprises 12 residues. V was trimmed by 6 bases and J by 6 bases, leaving 10 bases between them. The CDR3 region has the DNA TGTGCCAGCAGCACCTGGAGGGATACGCAGTATTTT. Its protein product is CASSTWRDTQYF.

The rearrangement uses TRBV6-6 and TRBJ1-6; perhaps TRBD1 as D (6 bases). The CDR3 loop spans 15 amino acids. Trimming took off 4 bases at V and 7 bases at J, with 14 bases between the two ends. Germline CDR1 reads MNHNY; CDR2 reads SVGAGI (reference sequence). The CDR3 sequence is CASSSTGTPNSPLHF. DNA of the CDR3: TGTGCCAGCAGTTCCACCGGGACACCGAATTCACCCCTCCACTTT.

The chain employs TRBV6-1 and TRBJ2-7; D is undetermined. There are 15 residues in the CDR3. Germline V gives CDR1 MNHNS, CDR2 SASEGT. Trimming took 2 bases from V and 0 from J, leaving 11 bases between them. CDR3 sequence (DNA): TGTGCCAGCAGTGAATCCCCGGTCAGCTCCTACGAGCAGTACTTC. Encoded protein: CASSESPVSSYEQYF.

The chain uses TRBV6-2 or TRBV6-3 and TRBJ2-5; maybe TRBD1 (6 bases). Deletions cut 0 bases from V and 1 base from J, with 15 bases between. This CDR3 has 17 amino acids. Germline V lookup: CDR1 MNHEY, CDR2 SVGEGT. This CDR3 reads CASSYSPTTGFQETQYF. The CDR3 DNA sequence: TGTGCCAGCAGTTACTCGCCGACGACAGGCTTCCAAGAGACCCAGTACTTC.

This clonotype was recorded at least ten times. J is TRBJ2-4 and V is TRBV7-2; TRBD2 matches 7 bases. The CDR3 extends over 16 amino acids. Germline assignment: CDR1 SGHTA and CDR2 FQGNSA. The V and J ends lost 7 bases and 0 bases, in that order; junction bases with no gene match: 9. This CDR3 is CASTEAAGEAKNIQYF. CDR3 DNA sequence: TGTGCCAGCACCGAAGCGGCGGGGGAAGCCAAAAACATTCAGTACTTC.

This chain connects TRBV10-2 to TRBJ2-5; 11 bases agree with TRBD1. Germline V lookup: CDR1 WSHSY, CDR2 SAAADI. The CDR3 spans 16 residues. V lost 6 bases, J lost 4 bases, and 10 bases stayed unmatched. This CDR3 reads CASSQGQGAWRETQYF. In nucleotides, the CDR3 is TGCGCCAGCAGCCAAGGACAGGGGGCATGGCGAGAGACCCAGTACTTC.

This clonotype has at least ten counts. The J gene is TRBJ2-7, the V gene TRBV7-8; 8 nucleotides agree with TRBD2. This CDR3 is built from 15 residues. Trimming removed 5 bases from V and 1 base from J; junction bases left unmatched: 7. CDR1 and CDR2 (germline): SGHVS, FQNEAQ. CDR3 residues: CASSPGGAYSYEQYF. The CDR3 DNA follows: TGTGCCAGCAGCCCCGGGGGGGCCTATTCCTACGAGCAGTACTTC. Full variable domain (rest looked up from reference TRBV7-8 and TRBJ2-7): GAGVSQSPRYKVAKRGQDVALRCDPISGHVSLFWYQQALGQGPEFLTYFQNEAQLDKSGLPSDRFFAERPEGSVSTLKIQRTQQEDSAVYLCASSPGGAYSYEQYFGPGTRLTVT.

This clonotype was detected only a few times. The V and J genes are TRBV7-6 and TRBJ2-3; weak D call: TRBD2 (7 bases). The CDR3 extends over 16 amino acids. The V and J ends lost 5 bases and 1 base respectively, with 16 bases between them. Germline CDR1 and CDR2: SGHVS and FNYEAQ. CDR3 sequence (DNA): TGTGCCAGCAGCGACGGTCGGCGGGGGCGCACAGATACGCAGTATTTT. Amino acid sequence: CASSDGRRGRTDTQYF.

This clonotype has at least ten counts. The rearrangement uses TRBV7-2 and TRBJ2-3, with D possibly TRBD2 on 5 matching bases. There are 15 residues in the CDR3. Looked up from germline, CDR1 is SGHTA and CDR2 is FQGNSA. The V end lost 5 bases, the J end lost 0 bases, and 12 bases lay between the germline ends. The CDR3 bases are TGTGCCAGCAGCCAGCTTCGGGGAAGCACAGATACGCAGTATTTT. It yields the protein CASSQLRGSTDTQYF.

V is TRBV12-3 or TRBV12-4 and J is TRBJ2-3; D might be TRBD1 (6 bases). V gave up 7 bases and J gave up 7 bases, with 21 bases separating them. The CDR3 runs to 15 residues. DNA for the CDR3: TGTGCCAGCACCGTGGACAGCCGGGGTCGGTATACGCAGTATTTT. Protein sequence: CASTVDSRGRYTQYF.

V is TRBV6-1 and J is TRBJ1-1; D not resolved. The V gene lost 8 bases and the J gene lost 8 bases, with 15 bases spanning the gap. Per the germline V gene, CDR1 is MNHNS and CDR2 is SASEGT. CDR3 size: 12 residues. The CDR3 is CASPNPGREAFF. The CDR3 region has the DNA TGTGCCAGCCCAAACCCCGGGCGGGAAGCTTTCTTT.

The chain uses TRBV28 and TRBJ1-5; D is unresolved. V was clipped by 1 base and J by 8 bases, with 15 bases between them. The CDR3 totals 15 residues. Germline assignment: CDR1 MDHEN and CDR2 SYDVKM. As DNA, the CDR3 is TGTGCCAGCAGTTTATACCGGACGGGAAGGGAGCCCCAGCATTTT. It yields the protein CASSLYRTGREPQHF.